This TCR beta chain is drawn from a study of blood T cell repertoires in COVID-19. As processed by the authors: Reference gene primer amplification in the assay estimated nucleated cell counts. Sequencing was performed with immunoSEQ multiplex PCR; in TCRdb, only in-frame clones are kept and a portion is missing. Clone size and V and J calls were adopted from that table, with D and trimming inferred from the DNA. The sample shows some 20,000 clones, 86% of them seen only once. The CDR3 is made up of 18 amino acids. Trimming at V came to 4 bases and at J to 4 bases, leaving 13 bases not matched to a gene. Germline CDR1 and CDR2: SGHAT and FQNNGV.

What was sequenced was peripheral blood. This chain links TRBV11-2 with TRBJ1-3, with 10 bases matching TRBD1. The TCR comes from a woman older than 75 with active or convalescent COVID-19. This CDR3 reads CASSSGQGTLSQGNTIYF. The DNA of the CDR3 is TGTGCCAGCAGCTCGGGACAGGGGACCCTTTCTCAAGGAAACACCATATATTTT.